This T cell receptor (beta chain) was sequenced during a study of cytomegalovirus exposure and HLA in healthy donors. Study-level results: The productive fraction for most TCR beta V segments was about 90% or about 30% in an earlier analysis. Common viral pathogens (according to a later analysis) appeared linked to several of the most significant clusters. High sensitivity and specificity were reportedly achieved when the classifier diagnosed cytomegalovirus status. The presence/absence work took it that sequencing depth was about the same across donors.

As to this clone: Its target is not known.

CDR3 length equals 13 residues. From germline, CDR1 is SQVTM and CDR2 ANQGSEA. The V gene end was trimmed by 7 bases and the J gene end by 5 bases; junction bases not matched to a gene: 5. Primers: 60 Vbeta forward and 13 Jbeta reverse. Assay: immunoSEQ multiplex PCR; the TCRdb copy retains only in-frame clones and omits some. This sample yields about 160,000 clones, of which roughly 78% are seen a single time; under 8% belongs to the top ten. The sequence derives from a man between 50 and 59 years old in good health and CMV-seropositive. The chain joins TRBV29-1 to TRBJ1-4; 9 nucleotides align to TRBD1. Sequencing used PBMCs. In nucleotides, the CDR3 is TGCAGCGGTAGGGGACAGGGAAATGAAAAACTGTTTTTT. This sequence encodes CSGRGQGNEKLFF.